Presented here are 5 T cell receptor beta chains from one specimen sequenced in a study of naive and memory T cell subsets. Both TRBC1 and TRBC2 were covered by a beta constant-region primer of two equimolar oligonucleotides. Ligated cDNA was amplified by four rounds of PCR with nested alpha and beta constant-region primers and SP2. TCRdb fed the UMI-ligation and nested PCR reads into MiXCR, producing one record per CDR3 protein. This sample yields 98,000 or so distinct CDR3 sequences, of which roughly 15% are seen a single time; around 2.8% belongs to the top ten. General study findings and limits: Possibly reflecting memory cells re-expressing CD45RA, a few larger clonotypes occurred in naive repertoires, especially CD8.

Their target antigens are unknown. The sample was naive CD8+ T cells from blood. These receptors originate from a human donor in good health.

There are a few counts of this clonotype. The chain couples TRBV6-6 to TRBJ1-6; no reliable D call. Germline V CDR1 and CDR2: MNHNY, SVGAGI (reference sequence). Trimming shortened V by 5 bases and J by 7 bases, and 12 bases separated the two germline ends. This CDR3 has 14 amino acids. The CDR3 reads CASSAGGRNSPLHF. CDR3 DNA: TGTGCCAGCAGTGCCGGTGGGCGGAATTCACCCCTCCACTTT.

The chain carries TRBV7-3 and TRBJ1-1; D uncertain. Trimming removed 4 bases from V and 2 bases from J, with 11 bases in between. This CDR3 spans 14 amino acids. Germline CDR1 is SGHTA and CDR2 is FQGTGA. The CDR3 nucleotides read TGTGCCAGCAGCTCCTCCCCGTCCAACACTGAAGCTTTCTTT. Translated, it gives CASSSSPSNTEAFF.

This clonotype has ten or more counts. This sequence joins TRBV11-1 and TRBJ2-3; 15 nucleotides line up with TRBD2. The length of the CDR3 is 21 residues. V lost 2 bases, J lost 2 bases, and 14 bases stayed unmatched. Germline V CDR1 and CDR2: SGHAT, FQDESV (reference sequence). CDR3 in amino acids: CASSLPVWTSGRDPPTDTQYF. CDR3 DNA sequence: TGTGCCAGCAGCTTACCCGTTTGGACTAGCGGGAGGGACCCTCCCACAGATACGCAGTATTTT.

The J gene is TRBJ2-1, the V gene TRBV5-4; tentative D call: TRBD2 (6 bases). The germline gives CDR1 SGHNT, CDR2 YYREEE (reference sequence). The CDR3 spans 15 residues. The V and J ends lost 2 bases and 7 bases respectively, with 16 bases between them. The CDR3: CASSFYEGLRNEQFF. The CDR3 DNA sequence: TGTGCCAGCAGCTTTTACGAGGGACTTCGTAATGAGCAGTTCTTC.

V gene TRBV12-3 or TRBV12-4 combines with J gene TRBJ1-1; maybe TRBD1 (5 bases). The ends were cut back, 0 bases at V and 5 bases at J, with 13 bases in the middle. This CDR3 contains 15 residues. CDR3 residues: CASSLAQQGRTEAFF. CDR3 nucleotide sequence: TGTGCCAGCAGTTTAGCGCAGCAGGGCAGGACTGAAGCTTTCTTT.